This T cell receptor beta chain was sequenced during a study of human T cells and chemical hapten exposure. Turning to the study itself: The scalp of each patient received a weekly diphenylcyclopropenone dose for the full roughly 24-week study. Findings and limits, study-wide: Counts of TCRs above 1 in 1000 frequency stayed unchanged with DPC sensitization.

In the study's own analysis: Samples contained a median of approximately 100,000 TCRs, with a range of 23,224 to 690,600. TCRdb used MiXCR to reprocess the RACE reads, holding one entry per CDR3 protein. These V and J calls are TCRdb output, not the study's own analysis. This sample yields about 74,000 distinct CDR3 sequences, of which around a third are seen a single time; about 10% belongs to the top ten. This clonotype appeared once. The antigen is undetermined. Time point specified: patch test 1, 2 weeks after DPC sensitization. The treatment was: therapeutic diphenylcyclopropenone sensitization with weekly scalp DPC. The study extracted total RNA from unfractionated whole blood. V was trimmed by 2 bases and J by 6 bases, leaving 14 bases between them. This CDR3 comprises 15 residues. Germline V lookup: CDR1 MNHEY, CDR2 SMNVEV (reference sequence).

The chain uses TRBV27 and TRBJ1-5; a possible D gene is TRBD1 (5 bases). Sequenced material: whole blood, taken in connection with sensitization to the hapten diphenylcyclopropenone (DPC). This receptor was taken from a man in his forties with alopecia areata. Some clones in this sample may be carry-over from other donors' samples. CDR3 loop: CASSLKMGVGQPQHF. The CDR3 DNA follows: TGTGCCAGCAGTTTAAAAATGGGGGTCGGTCAGCCCCAGCATTTT.